This T cell receptor (beta chain) was observed in a study of T cell changes during pregnancy in multiple sclerosis. Assay: immunoSEQ multiplex PCR; the TCRdb copy retains only in-frame clones and omits some. The sample consists of tens of thousands of clones, around 88% of them appearing once. There are 12 residues in the CDR3. Germline V gives CDR1 SEHNR, CDR2 FQNEAQ (reference sequence). The ends were cut back, 5 bases at V and 4 bases at J, with 9 bases in the middle. This sequence joins TRBV7-9 and TRBJ2-7, with D perhaps matching TRBD2 (6 bases). This receptor was identified in a female donor in good health, enrolled as a control in a pregnancy study. The specimen was CD4+ T cells from peripheral blood mononuclear cells, collected in the first trimester of pregnancy. CDR3 residues: CASSPAGYEQYF. The CDR3 DNA reads as TGTGCCAGCAGCCCTGCGGGGTACGAGCAGTACTTC.